Listed here is a single T cell receptor beta chain. The record originates from a study of patients and donors after allogeneic stem cell transplantation. TCRdb used MiXCR to reprocess the RT-PCR reads, holding one entry per CDR3 protein. The repertoire holds 65,000 to 80,000 distinct CDR3 sequences, with around 27% as singletons. CDR1 and CDR2 from the germline V gene are SGHRS and YFSETQ. The CDR3 totals 12 residues. The V end was cut by 7 bases, the J end by 5 bases, with 12 bases between. This chain uses TRBV5-1 with TRBJ1-2; D is unclear. This sequence was found in a human donor who was either an allogeneic HSCT recipient or a stem cell or donor lymphocyte infusion donor (not recorded which). It is not recorded whose cells these are; they may come from a transplant donor. The sequenced sample consisted of blood, either unsorted or a sorted T cell fraction (not recorded which). The CDR3 region has the DNA TGCGCCAGCGACAATGAAGGGTATGGCTACACCTTC. Protein sequence: CASDNEGYGYTF.